This T cell receptor (beta chain) appears in the sequencing data of a study of cytomegalovirus exposure and HLA in healthy donors. The germline V gene encodes CDR1 MDHEN and CDR2 SYDVKM. V dropped 6 bases and J dropped 0; count of bases not matched to a gene: 7. The CDR3 is made up of 16 amino acids. The study ran its PCR with 60 Vbeta and 13 Jbeta primers. Using immunoSEQ multiplex PCR, the repertoire was profiled, and TCRdb retains in-frame clones only, with some absent. The sample contains 130,000 to 150,000 clones, 60% to 85% of which appear only once. The receptor's source is a man in his forties or fifties in good health and CMV-seropositive. The sequenced sample consisted of PBMCs. The chain uses TRBV28 and TRBJ2-1; TRBD1 agrees at 8 bases. CDR3 DNA sequence: TGTGCCAGCAGGGCGACAGGGGTTGGCTCCTACAATGAGCAGTTCTTC. It codes for CASRATGVGSYNEQFF.